Listed below are T cell receptor beta chains from one sample, sequenced in a study of liver allograft versus peripheral blood T cells. Using its own MiXCR run on the reads, TCRdb lists one record per CDR3 protein. The table includes about 7,800 distinct CDR3 sequences, about 15% detected once. The source is a human patient who had a liver transplant. Part of the T cell pool may stem from the graft donor. Both conserved end residues are trimmed from each CDR3. Only part of the rows carry a size: once, few, many, or a class if the clone is expanded.

J gene,V gene,clone size,CDR3 protein
TRBJ1-2,TRBV6-1,medium-sized,ASTSPPFNYGYT
TRBJ1-4,TRBV3-1,-,ASSFATNEKLF
TRBJ2-5,TRBV19,-,ASRNRGFAFETQY
TRBJ2-3,TRBV11-2,medium-sized,ASSSLSGVFSTDTQY
TRBJ2-7,TRBV7-9,medium-sized,ASSFLGFSYEQY
TRBJ2-2,TRBV15,many,ATSRTITGELF
TRBJ1-1,TRBV20-1,medium-sized,SARRGQVPTEAF
TRBJ1-6,TRBV20-1,few,SARSRGGSPLH
TRBJ1-2,TRBV18,medium-sized,ASSLSQEGRGYT
TRBJ2-1,TRBV5-4,many,ASSLTGLAAGEQF
TRBJ1-3,TRBV7-9,medium-sized,ASSLRGSGNTIY
TRBJ2-3,TRBV7-9,few,ASSLRREKDTQY
TRBJ1-6,TRBV27,medium-sized,ASSLQALNSPLH
TRBJ1-2,TRBV7-9,-,ASSLGVLWGYT
TRBJ1-3,TRBV20-1,-,SARKGATGNTIY
TRBJ2-1,TRBV6-6,-,ASRREGLAGGGGSYNEQF
TRBJ1-2,TRBV5-5,few,ASSWRTGTTT
TRBJ1-3,TRBV9,few,ASSPRPASGNTIY
TRBJ1-2,TRBV12-3/TRBV12-4,-,ASSSDAYGYT
TRBJ2-7,TRBV18,medium-sized,ASSSQEGGGEQY
TRBJ1-1,TRBV7-9,few,ASSPWTGKTEAF
TRBJ1-1,TRBV20-1,many,SASSRGNTEAF
TRBJ1-4,TRBV30,-,AWSVLGQGEKLF
TRBJ1-1,TRBV7-3,many,ASSVTGLTEAF
TRBJ1-5,TRBV6-5,-,ASSYWPGQPQH
TRBJ1-4,TRBV20-1,many,SASSGPATNEKLF
TRBJ1-2,TRBV6-1,medium-sized,ASSELGRDRVT
TRBJ1-2,TRBV7-9,medium-sized,ASSLEGKKYGYT
TRBJ1-4,TRBV14,medium-sized,ASSHLTGGAEKLF
TRBJ2-2,TRBV20-1,-,SARQGTTGELF
TRBJ2-1,TRBV15,medium-sized,ATSRGSTRLYEQF
TRBJ1-2,TRBV6-1,-,ASRQPGGNGYGYT
TRBJ1-2,TRBV18,medium-sized,ASSQTGELYGYT
TRBJ2-7,TRBV20-1,few,SALALGQGPGSYEQY
TRBJ1-2,TRBV2,few,ASSLERGDYGYT
TRBJ2-1,TRBV29-1,many,SVEPRAGEQF
TRBJ1-2,TRBV6-5,medium-sized,ASSRSPTGVGYT
TRBJ1-1,TRBV6-2/TRBV6-3,medium-sized,ASSYGGMETEAF
TRBJ1-1,TRBV20-1,-,SAGQGNVEAF
TRBJ1-3,TRBV9,many,ASNREGSGNTIY
TRBJ1-1,TRBV6-6,medium-sized,ASRAGPYTEAF
TRBJ1-1,TRBV10-3,medium-sized,AISEEQGETEAF
TRBJ1-4,TRBV5-6,medium-sized,ASSLDRGREKLF
TRBJ1-2,TRBV9,many,ASSAHPGYGYT
TRBJ1-5,TRBV29-1,medium-sized,SVAGSRNQPQH
TRBJ1-1,TRBV7-9,many,ASSLESEEAF
TRBJ2-1,TRBV7-2,-,ASSLARVGGNEQF
TRBJ1-2,TRBV6-6,medium-sized,ASSYSGGYGYT
TRBJ2-7,TRBV14,many,ASSRQGEGHEQY
TRBJ2-7,TRBV29-1,-,SVEEKWDEQY
TRBJ2-3,TRBV18,medium-sized,ASSPGGRTDTQY
TRBJ2-5,TRBV25-1,few,ASSVGGAQETQY
TRBJ1-5,TRBV12-5,few,ASGLAGTEQPQH
TRBJ1-2,TRBV5-6,few,ASHWGYGYT
TRBJ1-1,TRBV20-1,medium-sized,SARAWGRENTEAF
TRBJ2-7,TRBV6-2/TRBV6-3,medium-sized,ASSYRGRLYEQY
TRBJ1-5,TRBV27,medium-sized,ASSVNQGSNQPQH
TRBJ1-6,TRBV3-2,-,ASSRRTAKNSPLH
TRBJ2-3,TRBV7-2,many,ASSLSGGADTQY
TRBJ1-3,TRBV24-1,medium-sized,AIEPQGNTIY